This T cell receptor (beta chain) emerged from a study of T cell changes during pregnancy in multiple sclerosis. Measured with immunoSEQ multiplex PCR; TCRdb has only the in-frame clones, and not every one. The sample has about 60,000 clones, approximately 90% seen once; the top ten hold 0.7% to 0.8%. Here the sequenced sample was CD4+ T cells from peripheral blood mononuclear cells, taken in the first trimester of pregnancy. The receptor comes from a female donor with multiple sclerosis, enrolled in a pregnancy study.

For the CDR3, the DNA is TGTGCCAGCAGAGGACAGGCCCCCGGGGAGCTGTTTTTT. Translated, it gives CASRGQAPGELFF. This sequence joins TRBV6-4 and TRBJ2-2; 7 bases align to TRBD1. The germline gives CDR1 MRHNA, CDR2 SNTAGT. V was clipped by 6 bases and J by 6 bases; unmatched bases: 4. There are 13 residues in the CDR3.